These T cell receptor beta chains were read from a single sample in a study of blood T cells in healthy people across ages. MiXCR was run by TCRdb on the 5' RACE reads, yielding one entry per CDR3 protein. The data contain approximately 900,000 distinct CDR3 sequences, 25% to 35% of them singletons. This same sample was also part of a study on T cells of mothers and their children.

The sequenced sample was blood. These receptors came from a woman between 40 and 50 years old in good health. The CDR3 runs from the conserved cysteine through the conserved F or W. The D gene is left open where the match is weak. Expanded clones are given a class, and other clones once, few, many or no size at all.

d_gene: NA
j_gene: TRBJ2-7
v_gene: TRBV2
abundance: few
CDR3nt: TGTGCCAGCAGTGAATCGGCCTACGAGCAGTACTTC
CDR3aa: CASSESAYEQYF

d_gene: NA
j_gene: TRBJ2-1
v_gene: TRBV11-1
abundance: few
CDR3nt: TGTGCCAGCAGCTTAGGGGCCGGGACAATCGATGAGCAGTTCTTC
CDR3aa: CASSLGAGTIDEQFF

d_gene: TRBD1
j_gene: TRBJ1-5
v_gene: TRBV7-2
abundance: NA
CDR3nt: TGTGCCAGCAGCTTGTGGACAGGGGGTCAGCCCCAGCATTTT
CDR3aa: CASSLWTGGQPQHF

d_gene: NA
j_gene: TRBJ1-3
v_gene: TRBV7-9
abundance: NA
CDR3nt: TGTGCCAGCAGCTTATCGACGGGCCCTGGAAACACCATATATTTT
CDR3aa: CASSLSTGPGNTIYF

d_gene: TRBD1
j_gene: TRBJ1-5
v_gene: TRBV19
abundance: NA
CDR3nt: TGTGCCAGTAAGGGGGACAGGGGGTTGAGCAATCAGCCCCAGCATTTT
CDR3aa: CASKGDRGLSNQPQHF

d_gene: NA
j_gene: TRBJ2-2
v_gene: TRBV28
abundance: few
CDR3nt: TGTGCCAGCACGGGGGCCGGGGAGCTGTTTTTT
CDR3aa: CASTGAGELFF

d_gene: TRBD1
j_gene: TRBJ1-2
v_gene: TRBV30
abundance: many
CDR3nt: TGTGCCTGGAGTGTGGTACAGGGGATCGGCTACACCTTC
CDR3aa: CAWSVVQGIGYTF

d_gene: TRBD1
j_gene: TRBJ2-7
v_gene: TRBV9
abundance: NA
CDR3nt: TGTGCCAGCAGCCCGGGACAGGGGAGAAACTACGAGCAGTACTTC
CDR3aa: CASSPGQGRNYEQYF

d_gene: NA
j_gene: TRBJ1-2
v_gene: TRBV7-2
abundance: NA
CDR3nt: TGTGCCAGCAGCCCCGCGGGGGGACGGAATGGCTACACCTTC
CDR3aa: CASSPAGGRNGYTF

d_gene: NA
j_gene: TRBJ2-7
v_gene: TRBV7-9
abundance: NA
CDR3nt: TGTGCCAGCAGCGCAACCCACTCCTACGAGCAGTACTTC
CDR3aa: CASSATHSYEQYF

d_gene: NA
j_gene: TRBJ2-5
v_gene: TRBV24-1
abundance: many
CDR3nt: TGTGCCACCAGTGGGCGAGGGGACCAAGAGACCCAGTACTTC
CDR3aa: CATSGRGDQETQYF

d_gene: NA
j_gene: TRBJ2-2
v_gene: TRBV2
abundance: few
CDR3nt: TGTGCCAGCAGTGAGGGACTCTCAAACACCGGGGAGCTGTTTTTT
CDR3aa: CASSEGLSNTGELFF

d_gene: NA
j_gene: TRBJ1-1
v_gene: TRBV11-2
abundance: few
CDR3nt: TGTGCCAGCAGCTTAGAGGCGCGGGGGCTAGGGGCGAACACTGAAGCTTTCTTT
CDR3aa: CASSLEARGLGANTEAFF

d_gene: TRBD1
j_gene: TRBJ2-7
v_gene: TRBV5-1
abundance: few
CDR3nt: TGCGCCAGCAGTTCCGGGACAGGGGGCCACTACGGCTACGAGCAGTACTTC
CDR3aa: CASSSGTGGHYGYEQYF

d_gene: NA
j_gene: TRBJ1-2
v_gene: TRBV29-1
abundance: many
CDR3nt: TGCAGCGTTGTCGTGTCACCCTATGGCTACACCTTC
CDR3aa: CSVVVSPYGYTF

d_gene: NA
j_gene: TRBJ2-7
v_gene: TRBV5-1
abundance: many
CDR3nt: TGCGCCAGCAGCAGCTTGGACAGTACCTCCTACGAGCAGTACTTC
CDR3aa: CASSSLDSTSYEQYF

d_gene: NA
j_gene: TRBJ1-5
v_gene: TRBV12-3/TRBV12-4
abundance: few
CDR3nt: TGTGCCAGCAGCAAAAACAGAGACAATCAGCCCCAGCATTTT
CDR3aa: CASSKNRDNQPQHF

d_gene: TRBD1
j_gene: TRBJ2-1
v_gene: TRBV7-3
abundance: NA
CDR3nt: TGTGCCAGCAGCTTAAATCCTCAGGGGGCGAGTGAGCAGTTCTTC
CDR3aa: CASSLNPQGASEQFF

d_gene: NA
j_gene: TRBJ1-1
v_gene: TRBV11-1
abundance: NA
CDR3nt: NA
CDR3aa: CASSSPGGYYGYTFGSGTRAEAFF

d_gene: TRBD1
j_gene: TRBJ2-4
v_gene: TRBV5-1
abundance: few
CDR3nt: TGCGCCAGCAGCTTGGCGGGACAGGGGAACATTCAGTACTTC
CDR3aa: CASSLAGQGNIQYF

d_gene: NA
j_gene: TRBJ1-2
v_gene: TRBV15
abundance: few
CDR3nt: TGTGCCACCAGCAGAGGAGGTGAAGGGAAGGGCTACACCTTC
CDR3aa: CATSRGGEGKGYTF

d_gene: NA
j_gene: TRBJ2-7
v_gene: TRBV7-2
abundance: NA
CDR3nt: TGTGCCAGCAGCTTAGGTGGGGTGGCCTACGAGCAGTACTTC
CDR3aa: CASSLGGVAYEQYF

d_gene: NA
j_gene: TRBJ2-7
v_gene: TRBV20-1
abundance: many
CDR3nt: TGCAGTGCTAGAGTAGGGGGGGTCGAGCAGTACTTC
CDR3aa: CSARVGGVEQYF

d_gene: TRBD1
j_gene: TRBJ1-1
v_gene: TRBV5-1
abundance: NA
CDR3nt: TGCGCCAGCAGCGCCGTGGACAGGTACACTGAAGCTTTCTTT
CDR3aa: CASSAVDRYTEAFF

d_gene: NA
j_gene: TRBJ2-7
v_gene: TRBV7-9
abundance: few
CDR3nt: TGTGCCAGCAGCTTAGGGTCGGCCAGGTTTTTGGCCGAGCAGTACTTC
CDR3aa: CASSLGSARFLAEQYF

d_gene: TRBD1
j_gene: TRBJ1-2
v_gene: TRBV4-3
abundance: many
CDR3nt: TGCGCCAGCAGCCCAGAGCCCCACAGGGGTGCCTATGGCTACACCTTC
CDR3aa: CASSPEPHRGAYGYTF

d_gene: NA
j_gene: TRBJ2-1
v_gene: TRBV20-1
abundance: few
CDR3nt: TGCAGTGCTATGTTTGCCTACCCCAGGAGCTCCTACAATGAGCAGTTCTTC
CDR3aa: CSAMFAYPRSSYNEQFF

d_gene: TRBD1
j_gene: TRBJ1-1
v_gene: TRBV29-1
abundance: NA
CDR3nt: TGCAGCGTGGCAGGACAGGGGCGCACTGAAGCTTTCTTT
CDR3aa: CSVAGQGRTEAFF

d_gene: NA
j_gene: TRBJ1-1
v_gene: TRBV29-1
abundance: many
CDR3nt: TGCAGCGGGCTAGTTAGGCGAGACACTGAAGCTTTCTTT
CDR3aa: CSGLVRRDTEAFF

d_gene: NA
j_gene: TRBJ2-1
v_gene: TRBV7-9
abundance: NA
CDR3nt: TGTGCCAGCAGCTTACTAAAAGGCTCCCTCAATGAGCAGTTCTTC
CDR3aa: CASSLLKGSLNEQFF

d_gene: NA
j_gene: TRBJ1-2
v_gene: TRBV20-1
abundance: many
CDR3nt: TGCAGTGCTAGAGATCCCCACAGGGCCCGAGGCTACACCTTC
CDR3aa: CSARDPHRARGYTF

d_gene: NA
j_gene: TRBJ1-4
v_gene: TRBV7-2
abundance: NA
CDR3nt: TGTGCCAGCAGCTTAGGCGAGAGTGAACAACTGTTTTTT
CDR3aa: CASSLGESEQLFF

d_gene: NA
j_gene: TRBJ2-2
v_gene: TRBV5-1
abundance: few
CDR3nt: TGCGCCAGCAGCCCGACCCGCAGCGGCACCGGGGAGCTGTTTTTT
CDR3aa: CASSPTRSGTGELFF

d_gene: NA
j_gene: TRBJ2-5
v_gene: TRBV6-1
abundance: few
CDR3nt: TGTGCCAGCAGTGTAGAGGTGGGAGAGACCCAGTACTTC
CDR3aa: CASSVEVGETQYF

d_gene: NA
j_gene: TRBJ2-7
v_gene: TRBV29-1
abundance: many
CDR3nt: TGCAGCGCCGCGGGGTTTCAGGAGCAGTACTTC
CDR3aa: CSAAGFQEQYF

d_gene: TRBD2
j_gene: TRBJ2-7
v_gene: TRBV29-1
abundance: NA
CDR3nt: TGCAGCGTTGAACTAGCGGCACGCTACGAGCAGTACTTC
CDR3aa: CSVELAARYEQYF

d_gene: NA
j_gene: TRBJ2-4
v_gene: TRBV25-1
abundance: NA
CDR3nt: TGTGCCAGCAGTGAGTCACCGGGACAAAAAACCCAAAACATTCAGTACTTC
CDR3aa: CASSESPGQKTQNIQYF

d_gene: TRBD1
j_gene: TRBJ1-2
v_gene: TRBV10-3
abundance: NA
CDR3nt: TGTGCCATCAGCGGGACAGGGTTCGGGGACTATGGCTACACCTTC
CDR3aa: CAISGTGFGDYGYTF

d_gene: NA
j_gene: TRBJ1-2
v_gene: TRBV7-2
abundance: many
CDR3nt: TGTGCCAGCAGCCCCGGCCAGGGATTTTACTATGGCTACACCTTC
CDR3aa: CASSPGQGFYYGYTF

d_gene: NA
j_gene: TRBJ2-7
v_gene: TRBV28
abundance: medium-sized
CDR3nt: TGTGCCAGCGACGCAAAATGGACCTACGAGCAGTACTTC
CDR3aa: CASDAKWTYEQYF